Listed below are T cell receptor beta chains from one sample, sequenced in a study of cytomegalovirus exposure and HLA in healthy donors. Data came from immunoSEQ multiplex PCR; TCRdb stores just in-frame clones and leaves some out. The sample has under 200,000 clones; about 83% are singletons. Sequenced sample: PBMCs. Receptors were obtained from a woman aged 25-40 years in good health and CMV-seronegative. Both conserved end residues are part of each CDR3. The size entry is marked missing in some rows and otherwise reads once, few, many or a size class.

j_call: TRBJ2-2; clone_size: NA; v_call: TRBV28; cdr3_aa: CASSLLAGELFF
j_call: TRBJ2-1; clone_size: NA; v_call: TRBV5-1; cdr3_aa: CASSLNPDYSSSYNEQFF
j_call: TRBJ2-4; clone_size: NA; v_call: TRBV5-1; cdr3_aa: CASSLAGKNIQYF
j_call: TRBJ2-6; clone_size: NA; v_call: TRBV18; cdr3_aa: CASSPKTGAGANVLTF
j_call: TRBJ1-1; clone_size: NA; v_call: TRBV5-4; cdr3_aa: CASSLGGTGEAFF
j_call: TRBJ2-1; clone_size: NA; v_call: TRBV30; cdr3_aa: CAWARGYNEQFF
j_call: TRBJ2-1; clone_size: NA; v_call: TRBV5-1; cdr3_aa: CASSPLGQAQFF
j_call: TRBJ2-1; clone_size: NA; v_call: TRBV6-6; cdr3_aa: CASSYSSSGRPNEQFF
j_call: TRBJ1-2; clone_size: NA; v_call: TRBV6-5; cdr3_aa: CASSSLDRGANYGYTF
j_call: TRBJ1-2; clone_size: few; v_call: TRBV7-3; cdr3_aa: CASSLTQGNGYTF
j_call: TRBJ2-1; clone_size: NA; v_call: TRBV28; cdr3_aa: CASNGGSGTGEQFF
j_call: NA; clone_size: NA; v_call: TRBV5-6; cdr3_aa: CASSLEVTYEQYF
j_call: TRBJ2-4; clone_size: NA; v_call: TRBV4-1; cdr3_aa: CASSQDLAGPAVAKNIQYF
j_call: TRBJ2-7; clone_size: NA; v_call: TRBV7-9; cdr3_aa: CASSPSSYEQYF
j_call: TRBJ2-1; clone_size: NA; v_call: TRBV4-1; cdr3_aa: CASSPNQGLADRAWFF
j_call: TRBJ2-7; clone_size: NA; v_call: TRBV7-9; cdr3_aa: CASSPAVGYSYEQYF
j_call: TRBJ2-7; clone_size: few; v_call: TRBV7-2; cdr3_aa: CASSLALYEQYF
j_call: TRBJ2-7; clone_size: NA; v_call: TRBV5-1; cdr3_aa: CASSSTGGGVDEQYF
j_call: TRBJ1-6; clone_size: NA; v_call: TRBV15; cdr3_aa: CATSIESSYNSPLHF
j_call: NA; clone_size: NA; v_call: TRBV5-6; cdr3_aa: CASSTVITYEQYF
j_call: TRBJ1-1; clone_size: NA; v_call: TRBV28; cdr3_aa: CASSFPGDTEAFF
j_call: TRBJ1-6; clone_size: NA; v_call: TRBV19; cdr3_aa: CASSIPVPGQGIHNSPLHF
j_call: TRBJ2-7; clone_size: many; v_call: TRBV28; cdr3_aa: CASSPVGASLDEQYF
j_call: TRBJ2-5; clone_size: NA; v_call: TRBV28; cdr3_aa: CASTPPSGLVTETQYF
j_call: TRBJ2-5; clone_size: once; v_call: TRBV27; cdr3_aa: CASSFHQGTQYF
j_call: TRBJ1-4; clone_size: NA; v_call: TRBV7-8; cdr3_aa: CASSLAAPRQPYNEKLFF
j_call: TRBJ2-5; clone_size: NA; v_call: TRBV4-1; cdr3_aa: CASSLPRGRETQYF
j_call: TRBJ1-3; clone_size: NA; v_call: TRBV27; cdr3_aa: CASRMIGSGNTIYF
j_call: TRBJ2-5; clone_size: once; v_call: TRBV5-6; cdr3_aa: CASSLRGFGGEQYF
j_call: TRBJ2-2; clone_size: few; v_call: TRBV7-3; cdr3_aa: CASRGGPNTGELFF
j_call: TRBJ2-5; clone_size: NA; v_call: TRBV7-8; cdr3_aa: CASSLRWLAGAPSQETQYF
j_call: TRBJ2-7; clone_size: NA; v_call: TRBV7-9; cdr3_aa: CASSSGGAALEEQYF
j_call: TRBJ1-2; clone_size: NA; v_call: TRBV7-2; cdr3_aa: CAIRTGGDGYTF
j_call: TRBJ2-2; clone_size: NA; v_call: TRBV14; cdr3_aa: CASSQVSRTSGNPGELFF
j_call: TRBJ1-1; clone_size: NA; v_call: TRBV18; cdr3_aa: CASSPQGWSTEAFF
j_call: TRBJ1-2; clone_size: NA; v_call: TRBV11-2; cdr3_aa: CASSSVRGRGGYTF
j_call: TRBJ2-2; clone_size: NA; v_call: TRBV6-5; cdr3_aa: CASSYSVGLPGELFF
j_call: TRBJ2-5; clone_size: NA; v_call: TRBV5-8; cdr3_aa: CASSPDRGRGTQYF
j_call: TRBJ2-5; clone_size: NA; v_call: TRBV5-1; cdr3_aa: CASSLGLAEQETQYF
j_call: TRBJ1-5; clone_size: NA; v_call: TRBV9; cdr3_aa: CASSGGQGSNQPQHF
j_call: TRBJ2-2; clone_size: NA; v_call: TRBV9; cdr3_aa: CASSVVDRKNTGELFF
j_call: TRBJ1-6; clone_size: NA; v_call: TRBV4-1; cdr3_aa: CASSQVGTGGVNSPLHF
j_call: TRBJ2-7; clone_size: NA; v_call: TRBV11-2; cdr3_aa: CASSRTGAAYEQYF
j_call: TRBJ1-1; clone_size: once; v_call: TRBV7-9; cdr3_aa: CASSSRDRGKTEAFF
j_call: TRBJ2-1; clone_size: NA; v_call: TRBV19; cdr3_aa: CASSITVAGGPGQFF
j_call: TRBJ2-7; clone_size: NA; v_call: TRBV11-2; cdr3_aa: CASSLTWARGGRNFYEQYF
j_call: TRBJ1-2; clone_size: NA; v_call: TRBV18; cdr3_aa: CASSPNPTGSNYGYTF
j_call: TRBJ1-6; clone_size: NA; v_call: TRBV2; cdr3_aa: CASRYRVYNSPLHF